This T cell receptor beta chain was sequenced during a study of sequential checkpoint blockade in melanoma. TCRdb's table, derived via immunoSEQ multiplex PCR, lists solely in-frame clones and lacks some. Of roughly 1,700 clones listed, more than 60% were seen once; the top ten hold approximately 22%. As to treatment: randomized to nivolumab then ipilimumab (arm A) or the reverse (arm B). This clone came up a few times. Trimming took 7 bases from V and 5 from J, leaving 17 bases between them. The germline V gene encodes CDR1 MDHEN and CDR2 SYDVKM. This CDR3 comprises 14 residues. This receptor was identified in a human donor with melanoma. This sequence joins TRBV28 and TRBJ1-1, with D perhaps TRBD1 (5 bases). Sequenced here: CD8+ T cells sorted from blood (inferred from file names), sampled from a patient given nivolumab and ipilimumab in sequence. The CDR3 coding sequence is TGTGCCAGCACCGCTGGACATCTTCGTACTGAAGCTTTCTTT. Protein sequence: CASTAGHLRTEAFF.